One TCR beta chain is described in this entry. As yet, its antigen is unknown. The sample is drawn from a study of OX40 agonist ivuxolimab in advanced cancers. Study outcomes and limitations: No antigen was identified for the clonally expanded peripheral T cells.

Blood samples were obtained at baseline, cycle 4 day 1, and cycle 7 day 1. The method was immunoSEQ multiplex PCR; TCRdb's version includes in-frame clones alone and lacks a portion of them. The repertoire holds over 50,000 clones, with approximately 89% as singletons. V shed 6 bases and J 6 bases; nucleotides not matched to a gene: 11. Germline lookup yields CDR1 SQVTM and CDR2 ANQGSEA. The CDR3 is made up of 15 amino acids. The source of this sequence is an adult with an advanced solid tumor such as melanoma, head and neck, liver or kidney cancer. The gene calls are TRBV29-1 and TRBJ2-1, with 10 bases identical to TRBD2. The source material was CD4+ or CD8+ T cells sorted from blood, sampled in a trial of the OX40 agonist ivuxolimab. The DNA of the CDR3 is TGCAGCGTAGAGACAGGGACTAGCGTAGGCAATGAGCAGTTCTTC. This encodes CSVETGTSVGNEQFF.